The 10 T cell receptor beta chains below come from one sample, sequenced in a study of T cell changes during pregnancy in multiple sclerosis. Produced via immunoSEQ multiplex PCR; TCRdb's table is partial and in-frame only. Of 75,000 to 95,000 clones in the sample, approximately 90% are singletons; the top ten hold about 0.91%. The sample was peripheral blood, taken before pregnancy. The receptors here all came from a female donor with multiple sclerosis, enrolled in a pregnancy study.

The CDR3 protein is CASGLGPDSNQPQHF. Written as DNA, the CDR3 is TGTGCTAGTGGTTTGGGTCCAGATAGCAATCAGCCCCAGCATTTT. The rearrangement links TRBV12-5 to TRBJ1-5, with D unclear. This CDR3 comprises 15 residues. The V end lost 1 base, the J end lost 0 bases, and 7 bases lay between the germline ends. Germline-derived CDR1 and CDR2 are LGHNT and FRNRAP.

The chain combines TRBV7-9 with TRBJ1-2; D might be TRBD1 (5 bases). The CDR3 is 12 residues long. Trimming took 11 bases from V and 3 from J, leaving 13 bases between them. Germline V gene data show CDR1 as SEHNR and CDR2 as FQNEAQ (reference sequence). CDR3 sequence (DNA): TGTGCCGTCGGCAGGGCTTACTATGGCTACACCTTC. It specifies CAVGRAYYGYTF. The full variable domain, completed using reference TRBV7-9 and TRBJ1-2, is DTGVSQNPRHKITKRGQNVTFRCDPISEHNRLYWYRQTLGQGPEFLTYFQNEAQLEKSRLLSDRFSAERPKGSFSTLEIQRTEQGDSAMYLCAVGRAYYGYTFGSGTRLTVV.

The chain is built from TRBV7-8 and TRBJ1-5; 8 bases agree with TRBD1. The CDR3 is made up of 16 amino acids. V lost 7 bases to trimming and J lost 3 bases; unmatched junction nucleotides: 11. Germline V gene data show CDR1 as SGHVS and CDR2 as FQNEAQ. The CDR3 nucleotides are TGTGCCAGCACCCTAAGGGGGGGACAGGACAATCAGCCCCAGCATTTT. Protein product: CASTLRGGQDNQPQHF. Supplemented by reference TRBV7-8 and TRBJ1-5, the full variable domain reads GAGVSQSPRYKVAKRGQDVALRCDPISGHVSLFWYQQALGQGPEFLTYFQNEAQLDKSGLPSDRFFAERPEGSVSTLKIQRTQQEDSAVYLCASTLRGGQDNQPQHFGDGTRLSIL.

The V and J genes are TRBV15 and TRBJ2-5, with D possibly TRBD1 on 6 matching bases. CDR3 size: 14 residues. Trimming stripped 5 bases from V and 2 bases from J, with 12 bases between. Germline V CDR1 and CDR2: LNHNV, YYDKDF (reference sequence). The CDR3 is CATSLGDTQETQYF. CDR3 nucleotides: TGTGCCACCAGCCTCGGGGACACTCAAGAGACCCAGTACTTC.

V gene TRBV27 combines with J gene TRBJ1-1; possible D gene TRBD1, 5 bases. The V gene lost 8 bases and the J gene lost 1 base, with 11 bases spanning the gap. The germline gives CDR1 MNHEY, CDR2 SMNVEV (reference sequence). The CDR3 totals 13 residues. CDR3 nucleotides: TGTGCCAGCGGTAGGGGCGCGAACACTGAAGCTTTCTTT. It translates to CASGRGANTEAFF.

The chain links TRBV18 to TRBJ2-5; maybe TRBD1 (5 bases). V lost 6 bases and J lost 5, with 13 bases in between. Germline loops: CDR1 KGHSH, CDR2 LQKENI. This CDR3 contains 13 residues. In DNA, the CDR3 is TGTGCCAGCTCTCAAGGGGTCAGGGAGACCCAGTACTTC. It translates to CASSQGVRETQYF.

The J gene is TRBJ1-4, the V gene TRBV7-2; no clear D gene. V shed 1 base and J shed 12 bases, with 12 bases lying between them. Germline values: CDR1 SGHTA, CDR2 FQGNSA. The CDR3 length is 13 residues. CDR3 in DNA: TGTGCCAGCAGCTTAGAGTCAGGTAGTGAACTGTTTTTT. Amino acid sequence: CASSLESGSELFF.

J is TRBJ1-1 and V is TRBV7-2, with TRBD1 as a possible D gene (5 bases). CDR1 is SGHTA and CDR2 is FQGNSA in the germline V gene. V lost 5 bases, J lost 5 bases, and 12 bases lay in between. The CDR3 extends over 13 amino acids. The CDR3 DNA sequence: TGTGCCAGCAGCGCGGCCAGGGCGACTGAAGCTTTCTTT. Amino acids: CASSAARATEAFF.

The V gene is TRBV19, the J gene TRBJ1-1; D may be TRBD1 (6 bases). Germline V CDR1 and CDR2: LNHDA, SQIVND (reference sequence). The CDR3 sequence is 17 residues long. The V gene lost 3 bases and the J gene lost 5 bases, with 22 bases spanning the gap. This CDR3 reads CASSIGGIGGRGTEAFF. CDR3 in DNA: TGTGCCAGTAGTATCGGAGGGATCGGGGGGCGGGGAACTGAAGCTTTCTTT.

The rearrangement uses TRBV5-1 and TRBJ2-1; 10 positions agree with TRBD2. Germline V lookup: CDR1 SGHRS, CDR2 YFSETQ. CDR3 length equals 14 residues. V gave up 6 bases and J gave up 9 bases; unmatched junction bases: 9. For the CDR3, the DNA is TGCGCCAGCATTTGGGCTAGCGGGAGTGGTGAGCAGTTCTTC. This gives the protein CASIWASGSGEQFF.